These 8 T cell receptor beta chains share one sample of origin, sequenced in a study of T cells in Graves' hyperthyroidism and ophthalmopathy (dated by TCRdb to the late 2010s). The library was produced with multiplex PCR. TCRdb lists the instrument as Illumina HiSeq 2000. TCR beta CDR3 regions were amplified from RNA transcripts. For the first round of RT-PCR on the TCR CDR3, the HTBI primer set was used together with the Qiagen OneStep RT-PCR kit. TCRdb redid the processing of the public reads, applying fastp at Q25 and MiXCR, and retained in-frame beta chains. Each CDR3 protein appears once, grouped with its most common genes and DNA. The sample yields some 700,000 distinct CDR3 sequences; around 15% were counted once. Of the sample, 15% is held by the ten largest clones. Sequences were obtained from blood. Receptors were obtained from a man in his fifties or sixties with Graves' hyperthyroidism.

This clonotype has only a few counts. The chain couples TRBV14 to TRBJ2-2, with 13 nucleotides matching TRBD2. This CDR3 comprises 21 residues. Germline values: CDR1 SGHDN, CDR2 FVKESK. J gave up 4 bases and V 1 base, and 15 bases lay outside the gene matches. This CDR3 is CASSQAPGRLAGGARTGELFF. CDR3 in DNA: TGTGCCAGCAGCCAAGCCCCAGGGAGACTAGCGGGAGGTGCGCGCACCGGGGAGCTGTTTTTT.

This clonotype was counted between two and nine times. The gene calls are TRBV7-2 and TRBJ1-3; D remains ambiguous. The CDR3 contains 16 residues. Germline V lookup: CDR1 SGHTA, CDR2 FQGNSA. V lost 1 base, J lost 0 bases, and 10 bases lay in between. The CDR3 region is CASSLVGTVSGNTIYF. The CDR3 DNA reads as TGTGCCAGCAGCTTAGTTGGCACAGTCTCTGGAAACACCATATATTTT. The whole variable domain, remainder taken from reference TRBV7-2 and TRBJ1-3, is GAGVSQSPSNKVTEKGKDVELRCDPISGHTALYWYRQSLGQGLEFLIYFQGNSAPDKSGLPSDRFSAERTGGSVSTLTIQRTQQEDSAVYLCASSLVGTVSGNTIYFGEGSWLTVV.

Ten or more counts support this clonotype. CDR3 sequence (DNA): TGTGCCTGGAGTGCCCGGGACACCGGGAGGAATGAAAAACTGTTTTTT. This translates into CAWSARDTGRNEKLFF. The genes are TRBV30 and TRBJ1-4; possibly TRBD1 for D (6 bases). Trimming pared 1 base from V and 5 bases from J, leaving 17 bases between. Germline assignment: CDR1 GTSNPN and CDR2 SVGIG (reference sequence). CDR3 size: 16 residues.

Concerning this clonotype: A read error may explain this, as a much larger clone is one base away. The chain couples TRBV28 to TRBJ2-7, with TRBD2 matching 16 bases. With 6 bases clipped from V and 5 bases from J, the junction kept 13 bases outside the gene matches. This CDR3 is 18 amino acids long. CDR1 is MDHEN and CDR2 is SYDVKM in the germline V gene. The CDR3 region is CASRTGTSGRANLHEQYF. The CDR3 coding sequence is TGTGCCAGCAGGACCGGGACTAGCGGGAGGGCCAATCTCCACGAGCAGTACTTC.

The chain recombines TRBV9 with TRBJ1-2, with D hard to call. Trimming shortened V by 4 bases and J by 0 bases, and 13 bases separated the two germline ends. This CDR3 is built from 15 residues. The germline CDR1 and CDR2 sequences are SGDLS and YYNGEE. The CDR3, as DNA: TGTGCCAGCAGCACTGGACTCACAGCTAACTATGGCTACACCTTC. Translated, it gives CASSTGLTANYGYTF.

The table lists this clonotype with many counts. The CDR3 region is CASSPPDYNEQFF. As DNA, the CDR3 is TGTGCCAGCTCACCACCGGACTACAATGAGCAGTTCTTC. The J gene is TRBJ2-1, the V gene TRBV18; D unclear. This CDR3 has 13 residues. The germline V and J ends were trimmed by 0 bases and 3 bases, with 3 bases remaining between them. Germline CDR1 is KGHSH and CDR2 is LQKENI.

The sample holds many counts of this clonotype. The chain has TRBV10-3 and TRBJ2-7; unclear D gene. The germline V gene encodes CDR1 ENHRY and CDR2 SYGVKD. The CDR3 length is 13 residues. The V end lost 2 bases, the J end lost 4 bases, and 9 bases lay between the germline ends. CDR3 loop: CAISETNGYEQYF. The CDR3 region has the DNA TGTGCCATCAGTGAGACTAATGGGTACGAGCAGTACTTC.

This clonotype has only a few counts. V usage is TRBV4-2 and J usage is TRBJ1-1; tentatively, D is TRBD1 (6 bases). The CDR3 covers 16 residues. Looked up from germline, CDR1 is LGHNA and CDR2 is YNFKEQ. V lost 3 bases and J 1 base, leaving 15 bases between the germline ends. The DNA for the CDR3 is TGTGCCAGCAGCCACCCCATGAGGGGGGCGAACACTGAAGCTTTCTTT. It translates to CASSHPMRGANTEAFF.